This T cell receptor (beta chain) was identified in a study of shared clonotypes between healthy human individuals. Study-wide context: Aged between 18 and 49, the donors were a couple of women and a few men. Overall study results and limits: Researchers sampled only blood; tissue repertoires likely differ.

V was pared by 0 bases and J by 7 bases, with 10 bases between. Germline assignment: CDR1 LNHNV and CDR2 YYDKDF (reference sequence). The CDR3 totals 13 residues. Every subset's genomic DNA went evenly onto several immunoSEQ plates. Sequenced by immunoSEQ multiplex PCR; TCRdb stores in-frame clones only, minus some. The sample has 450,000 to 600,000 clones; 60% to 85% are singletons. Points on this clone: Its target is not known.

This chain joins TRBV15 and TRBJ2-7; D is unclear. The sequenced sample consisted of PBMCs. This receptor was taken from a woman between 35 and 50 years old in good health. Some clones in this sample may be carry-over from other donors' samples. CDR3 amino acids: CATSRDRQGEQYF. CDR3 bases: TGTGCCACCAGCAGAGATCGGCAAGGGGAGCAGTACTTC.